This T cell receptor (beta chain) was obtained from a study of cytomegalovirus exposure and HLA in healthy donors. In the PCR, 60 Vbeta and 13 Jbeta primers were used. Using immunoSEQ multiplex PCR, the repertoire was profiled, and TCRdb retains in-frame clones only, with some absent. The sample contains approximately 120,000 clones, nearly 70% of which appear only once. General study findings and limits: Across all donors, roughly uniform sequencing depth was an assumption of the presence/absence analyses. Beyond CMV serostatus, there was no information to go on about immune exposure.

In germline, CDR1 is SGHNT, CDR2 YYREEE (reference sequence). V lost 6 bases and J 2 bases, leaving 14 bases between the germline ends. The CDR3 runs 14 residues. Of note for this clone: Its antigen is unknown.

This chain uses TRBV5-4 with TRBJ1-1, with a weak D call TRBD1 (5 bases). Sequenced: PBMCs. The clonotype comes from a woman in her sixties or seventies in good health and CMV-seropositive. This CDR3 is CASNPDRGNTEAFF. The CDR3 DNA reads TGTGCCAGCAACCCCGACAGAGGAAACACTGAAGCTTTCTTT.